The TCR beta chain under discussion was sequenced for a study of pediatric ulcerative colitis (dated by TCRdb to 2018 to 2020). Some background on the complete study: Of the ulcerative colitis patients, about 7 had pancolitis and two had left-sided colitis, and histology in every patient was consistent with ulcerative colitis. From 9 or 10 newly diagnosed, treatment-naive pediatric ulcerative colitis patients and four non-IBD control children, paired blood and rectal samples were collected. By Pediatric Ulcerative Colitis Activity Index, mild disease was classified in a couple of patients, moderate disease in several and acute severe colitis in three. Beyond this particular receptor, the publication reports: For technical reasons, substantially fewer templates were yielded by the blood samples of a couple of patients, and these blood samples were excluded from blood-rectal overlap analysis. Clonal overlap between a subject's own blood and rectum was significantly greater in ulcerative colitis patients than in controls, which suggests more T cell trafficking to inflamed tissue. Features of the rectal repertoire distinguished controls, mild-moderate colitis patients and acute severe colitis patients, and in acute severe colitis, rectal diversity was reduced because of clonal expansions. Repertoires were derived from total lymphocyte DNA, so rare subsets such as regulatory T cells may have patterns not reflected. Two rectal CDR3 clonotypes turned up in every ulcerative colitis patient but in none of the controls. The healthy control group was small, with only a handful of individuals.

Rearranged CDR3 beta regions were amplified from genomic DNA with multiplex V and J primers using the immunoSEQ TRB Survey service. To keep sequencing depth equal across samples, survey-level depth of up to 500,000 reads per sample was applied. The libraries were purified, combined into pools and sequenced with Illumina technology. On the authors' methods: Productive clonality, sample overlap, pairwise scatters, CDR3 beta length, V/D/J gene usage and productiveness were all assessed with the immunoSEQ online tools. Alongside Shannon and Simpson indices, calculated diversity was computed as the number of unique rearrangements divided by total templates, multiplied by 100. For principal component analysis, Z-score normalized data were analyzed with the R prcomp function and the ggbiplot package. Morisita's index was used to quantify blood-rectal clonal overlap within each subject. As stored in TCRdb, this immuneACCESS dataset retains in-frame rearrangements with V and J assigned. A fraction of the clones does not appear; measured against another copy, unresolved V genes explain less than half of the discrepancy, and the remainder lacks a known reason. That table supplies the V and J calls and clone size; D and trimming were determined from the DNA. This sample has tens of thousands of clones in its table, and 77% of those were observed once. Roughly 5.2% of the sample rests with the top ten.

Ulcerative colitis patients had received no immunosuppressive medication before the diagnostic colonoscopy. Blood was sampled at the time of the colonoscopy. The Wizard kit (Promega) was used to extract genomic DNA from both blood and intestinal samples. Comments on this clone: Its cognate antigen has yet to be identified. Per-nucleotide qualities are absent, and no much larger clonotype sits a single base away.

The TCR was taken from a boy aged 5-17 years with moderate ulcerative colitis. Sequenced: blood.

CDR3 sequence: CASSLSVVYEQYF. In nucleotide form, the sequence is TGTGCCAGCAGTTTATCCGTAGTCTACGAGCAGTACTTC. The chain couples TRBV27 to TRBJ2-7; no D gene call is confident. The CDR1 and CDR2 encoded by the germline V gene (reference sequence) are MNHEY and SMNVEV. Cut back by 0 bases and 3 bases, the V and J ends lie 6 bases apart. The CDR3 holds 13 amino acids from the cysteine to the phenylalanine. Just CDR3 DNA is preserved here, 39 bases in frame from base 1.